This entry lists 2 T cell receptor beta chains sequenced from one sample in a study of identical twins. Via MiXCR, TCRdb re-called the 5' RACE reads, giving one row per CDR3 protein. This table holds approximately 670,000 distinct CDR3 sequences, around 6% found once. Input material: naive T cells sorted from blood. The receptors were gathered from a man younger than 35 in good health.

This clonotype has at least ten counts. The chain recombines TRBV4-2 with TRBJ1-1; 10 nucleotides agree with TRBD1. This CDR3 spans 15 amino acids. In germline, CDR1 is LGHNA, CDR2 YNFKEQ. The V and J ends lost 4 bases and 5 bases, in that order; junction bases with no gene match: 7. CDR3 protein: CASSPQGQGLTEAFF. Written as DNA, the CDR3 is TGTGCCAGCAGCCCGCAGGGACAGGGGCTGACTGAAGCTTTCTTT.

Many counts were recorded for this clonotype. The chain uses TRBV20-1 and TRBJ2-7; 13 nucleotides line up with TRBD2. V gave up 3 bases and J gave up 0 bases; unmatched junction bases: 5. CDR3 length: 16 residues. Germline-derived CDR1 and CDR2 are DFQATT and SNEGSKA (reference sequence). The CDR3 DNA reads TGCAGTGCTAGCCTGGGACTAGCGGGAAGCTCCTACGAGCAGTACTTC. It translates to CSASLGLAGSSYEQYF.